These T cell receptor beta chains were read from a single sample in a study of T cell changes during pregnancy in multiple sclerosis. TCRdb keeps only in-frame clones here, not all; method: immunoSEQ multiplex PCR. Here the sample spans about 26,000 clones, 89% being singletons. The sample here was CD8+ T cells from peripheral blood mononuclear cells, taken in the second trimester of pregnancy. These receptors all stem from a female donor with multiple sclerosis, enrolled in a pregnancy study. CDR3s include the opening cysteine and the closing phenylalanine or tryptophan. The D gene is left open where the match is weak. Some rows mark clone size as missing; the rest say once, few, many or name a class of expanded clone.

CDR3 protein: CASSFSGGLNEQYF; CDR3 DNA: TGTGCCAGCAGCTTCTCCGGGGGGCTGAACGAGCAGTACTTC; J gene: TRBJ2-7; V gene: TRBV7-8; D gene: NA; clone size: NA
CDR3 protein: CASSLNRAPYRDIQYF; CDR3 DNA: TGTGCCAGCAGTTTAAACAGGGCCCCCTATAGGGACATTCAGTACTTC; J gene: TRBJ2-4; V gene: TRBV28; D gene: NA; clone size: NA
CDR3 protein: CASSYSTGGAETQYF; CDR3 DNA: TGTGCCAGCAGTTACTCGACAGGGGGCGCGGAGACCCAGTACTTC; J gene: TRBJ2-5; V gene: TRBV6-5; D gene: TRBD1; clone size: NA
CDR3 protein: CSVEVRGLFYNEQFF; CDR3 DNA: TGCAGCGTTGAGGTTAGGGGACTATTCTACAATGAGCAGTTCTTC; J gene: TRBJ2-1; V gene: TRBV29-1; D gene: TRBD2; clone size: NA
CDR3 protein: CASSPDSGAQYF; CDR3 DNA: TGTGCCAGCAGCCCCGATTCGGGGGCCCAGTACTTC; J gene: TRBJ2-5; V gene: TRBV9; D gene: NA; clone size: NA
CDR3 protein: CASSINGGVRPSDTQYF; CDR3 DNA: TGTGCCAGTAGTATAAATGGAGGGGTTCGCCCTTCAGATACGCAGTATTTT; J gene: TRBJ2-3; V gene: TRBV19; D gene: NA; clone size: once
CDR3 protein: CASSPQGDEQFF; CDR3 DNA: TGTGCCAGCAGTCCACAGGGTGATGAGCAGTTCTTC; J gene: TRBJ2-1; V gene: TRBV27; D gene: NA; clone size: NA
CDR3 protein: CASSETGSSGNTIYF; CDR3 DNA: TGTGCCAGCAGCGAGACAGGGAGCTCTGGAAACACCATATATTTT; J gene: TRBJ1-3; V gene: TRBV11-2; D gene: TRBD1; clone size: NA
CDR3 protein: CASAEGTGDYQPQHF; CDR3 DNA: TGTGCCAGCGCCGAAGGGACAGGGGATTATCAGCCCCAGCATTTT; J gene: TRBJ1-5; V gene: TRBV25-1; D gene: TRBD1; clone size: NA
CDR3 protein: CASSQEAGFQETQYF; CDR3 DNA: TGTGCCAGCAGCCAAGAAGCGGGATTCCAAGAGACCCAGTACTTC; J gene: TRBJ2-5; V gene: TRBV4-2; D gene: TRBD2; clone size: medium-sized
CDR3 protein: CASKRGRLDTEAFF; CDR3 DNA: TGTGCCAGTAAGCGAGGGCGGCTTGACACTGAAGCTTTCTTT; J gene: TRBJ1-1; V gene: TRBV13; D gene: NA; clone size: NA
CDR3 protein: CASRSQGALDTGELFF; CDR3 DNA: TGTGCCAGCAGATCACAGGGGGCGTTAGACACCGGGGAGCTGTTTTTT; J gene: TRBJ2-2; V gene: TRBV27; D gene: TRBD1; clone size: NA
CDR3 protein: CATGHGSNEQFF; CDR3 DNA: TGTGCCACGGGACACGGAAGCAATGAGCAGTTCTTC; J gene: TRBJ2-1; V gene: TRBV27; D gene: NA; clone size: NA
CDR3 protein: CASSLAGPDEQFF; CDR3 DNA: TGTGCCAGCAGCTTAGCTGGCCCTGATGAGCAGTTCTTC; J gene: TRBJ2-1; V gene: TRBV7-9; D gene: NA; clone size: NA
CDR3 protein: CASSLAPGVYEQYF; CDR3 DNA: TGCGCCAGCAGCTTGGCCCCCGGGGTATACGAGCAGTACTTC; J gene: TRBJ2-7; V gene: TRBV5-1; D gene: NA; clone size: NA
CDR3 protein: CASSTNVGGDRVTGELFF; CDR3 DNA: TGTGCCAGCAGCACAAATGTTGGGGGGGACAGGGTCACCGGGGAGCTGTTTTTT; J gene: TRBJ2-2; V gene: TRBV9; D gene: TRBD1; clone size: NA
CDR3 protein: CASSHLPEGPRLAGTYEQYF; CDR3 DNA: TGTGCCAGCAGCCACCTCCCCGAAGGGCCTAGACTAGCGGGAACCTACGAGCAGTACTTC; J gene: TRBJ2-7; V gene: TRBV4-2; D gene: TRBD2; clone size: NA
CDR3 protein: CASSYSSSGTYEQYF; CDR3 DNA: TGTGCCAGCAGTTACTCTTCTAGCGGGACCTACGAGCAGTACTTC; J gene: TRBJ2-7; V gene: TRBV6-5; D gene: TRBD2; clone size: NA
CDR3 protein: CASSFLAETGELFF; CDR3 DNA: TGTGCCAGCAGTTTTCTCGCGGAGACCGGGGAGCTGTTTTTT; J gene: TRBJ2-2; V gene: TRBV28; D gene: NA; clone size: few
CDR3 protein: CASTALGGKGYTF; CDR3 DNA: TGTGCCAGCACCGCCCTCGGAGGGAAGGGCTACACCTTC; J gene: TRBJ1-2; V gene: TRBV6-5; D gene: NA; clone size: NA
CDR3 protein: CASSHSIAGSGDNEQFF; CDR3 DNA: TGTGCCAGCAGCCACTCTATAGCGGGATCAGGCGACAATGAGCAGTTCTTC; J gene: TRBJ2-1; V gene: TRBV28; D gene: TRBD2; clone size: NA
CDR3 protein: CASKSGQVDGYTF; CDR3 DNA: TGTGCCAGCAAATCGGGACAGGTGGATGGCTACACCTTC; J gene: TRBJ1-2; V gene: TRBV2; D gene: TRBD1; clone size: NA
CDR3 protein: CASSLAVPQETQYF; CDR3 DNA: TGTGCCAGCAGTCTGGCCGTTCCCCAAGAGACCCAGTACTTC; J gene: TRBJ2-5; V gene: TRBV28; D gene: NA; clone size: NA
CDR3 protein: CASRSRGWHQPQHF; CDR3 DNA: TGTGCCAGTAGAAGTAGAGGGTGGCATCAGCCCCAGCATTTT; J gene: TRBJ1-5; V gene: TRBV19; D gene: NA; clone size: NA